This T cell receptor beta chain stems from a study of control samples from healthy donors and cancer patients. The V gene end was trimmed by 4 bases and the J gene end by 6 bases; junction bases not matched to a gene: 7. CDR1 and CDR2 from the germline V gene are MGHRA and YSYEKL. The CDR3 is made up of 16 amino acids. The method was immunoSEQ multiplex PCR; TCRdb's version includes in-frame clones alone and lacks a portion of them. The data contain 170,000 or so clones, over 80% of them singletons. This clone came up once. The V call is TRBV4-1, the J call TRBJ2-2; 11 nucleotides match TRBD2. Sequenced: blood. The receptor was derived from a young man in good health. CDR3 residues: CASSRSSGGFAGELFF. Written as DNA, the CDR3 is TGCGCCAGCAGCCGTTCTAGCGGGGGGTTTGCCGGGGAGCTGTTTTTT.